This T cell receptor beta chain was observed in a study of T cells in Graves' hyperthyroidism and ophthalmopathy. Study-level findings and limits: The majority of expanded thyroid clonotypes above 0.001 also appeared in blood.

V was cut by 5 bases and J by 3 bases, with 10 bases left in between. Germline V gene data show CDR1 as SGHNT and CDR2 as YENEEA. The CDR3 length is 13 residues. Worth noting for this clonotype: No antigen is known for it.

Amplification targeted TCR beta CDR3 regions from RNA transcripts. The TCR CDR3 first-round RT-PCR relied on the HTBI primer set. TCRdb fed the multiplex PCR reads into MiXCR, producing one record per CDR3 protein. This sample carries around 480,000 distinct CDR3 sequences, about an eighth of them seen once, and the ten largest clones take less than 20%. Exclusion criteria comprised uncontrolled infection, other autoimmune disease, pregnancy or lactation. PBMCs were collected from a 10 ml volume of fresh peripheral blood. The chain combines TRBV11-3 with TRBJ1-1, with a tentative D call TRBD1 (5 bases). The sample was blood. This TCR was recovered from a young woman with Graves' hyperthyroidism. DNA of the CDR3: TGTGCCAGCAGCAGACAGAGGGACACTGAAGCTTTCTTT. It is translated as CASSRQRDTEAFF.